This TCR beta chain was recovered during a study of T cell repertoires in cytomegalovirus infection. Study-level information: Recently identified HLA-C-restricted CMV epitopes were used, and well-studied HLA-B-restricted CMV epitopes were used as well. Notes on the study in general: HLA-C-restricted TCR beta clonotypes specific for CMV led the ex vivo response.

This clonotype was observed a handful of times. The antigen is unknown. TCRdb reprocessed the reads with MiXCR, giving one entry per CDR3 protein. The sample comprises 450,000 to 550,000 distinct CDR3 sequences, about 39% of which are singletons, and approximately 40% rests with the top ten. After removal of 5 bases from V and 5 bases from J, the junction contained 6 bases not matched to a gene. The CDR3 has 13 residues. Per germline, CDR1 LNHDA and CDR2 SQIVND (reference sequence). This rearrangement joins TRBV19 to TRBJ2-7; TRBD1 agrees at 7 bases. The TCR comes from a human donor in good health (CMV status not recorded). Some clones in this sample may be carry-over from other donors' samples. This sample comprised cultured PBMCs, obtained from culture after CMV antigen stimulation. The CDR3 bases are TGTGCCAGTAGTGTCTACAGGGGCGACGAGCAGTACTTC. It specifies CASSVYRGDEQYF.